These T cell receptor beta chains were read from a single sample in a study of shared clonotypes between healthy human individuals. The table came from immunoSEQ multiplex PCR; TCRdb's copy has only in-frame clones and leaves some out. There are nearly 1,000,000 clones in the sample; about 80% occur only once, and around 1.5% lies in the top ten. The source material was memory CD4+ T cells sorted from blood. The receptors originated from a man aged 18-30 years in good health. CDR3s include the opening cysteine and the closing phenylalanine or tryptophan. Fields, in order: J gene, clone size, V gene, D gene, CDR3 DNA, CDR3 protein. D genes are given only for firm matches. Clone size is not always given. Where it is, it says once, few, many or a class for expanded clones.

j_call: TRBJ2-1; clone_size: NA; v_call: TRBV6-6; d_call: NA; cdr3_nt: TGTGCCAGCAGTCTATCGGCCTCCTACAATGAGCAGTTCTTC; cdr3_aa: CASSLSASYNEQFF
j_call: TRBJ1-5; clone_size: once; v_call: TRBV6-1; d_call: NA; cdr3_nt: TGTGCCAGCAGTAACGTGGGGGGACGGCCCCAGCATTTT; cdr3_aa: CASSNVGGRPQHF
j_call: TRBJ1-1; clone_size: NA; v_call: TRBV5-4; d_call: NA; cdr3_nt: TGTGCCAGCAGCTTGGTTGGGGTGAACACTGAAGCTTTCTTT; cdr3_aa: CASSLVGVNTEAFF
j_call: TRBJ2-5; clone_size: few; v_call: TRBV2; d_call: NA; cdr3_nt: TGTGCCAGCGGGATAGAGACCCAGTACTTC; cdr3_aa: CASGIETQYF
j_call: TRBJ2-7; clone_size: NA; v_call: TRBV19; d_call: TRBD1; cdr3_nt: TGTGCCAGTAGAGACCGGGACAGGGGCCATGAGCAGTACTTC; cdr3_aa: CASRDRDRGHEQYF
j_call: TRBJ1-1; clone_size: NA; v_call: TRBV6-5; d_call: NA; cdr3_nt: TGTGCCAGCAGTTTGCAGGTGATCGGGGGAGGCACTGAAGCTTTCTTT; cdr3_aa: CASSLQVIGGGTEAFF
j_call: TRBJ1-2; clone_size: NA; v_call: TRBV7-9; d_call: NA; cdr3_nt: TGTGCCAGCAGCTCCAATTTCTATGGCTACACCTTC; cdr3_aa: CASSSNFYGYTF
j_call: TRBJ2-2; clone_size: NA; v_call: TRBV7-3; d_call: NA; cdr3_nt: TGTGCCAGCAGCGACGGACGGAACACCGGGGAGCTGTTTTTT; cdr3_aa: CASSDGRNTGELFF
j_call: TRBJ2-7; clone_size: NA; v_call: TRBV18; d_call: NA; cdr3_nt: TGTGCCAGCTCACTCGGATCTCAGGATTACGAGCAGTACTTC; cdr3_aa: CASSLGSQDYEQYF
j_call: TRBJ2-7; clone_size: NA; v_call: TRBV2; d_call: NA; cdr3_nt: TGTGCCAGCAGTGGGGACCTATATTACGAGCAGTACTTC; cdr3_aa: CASSGDLYYEQYF
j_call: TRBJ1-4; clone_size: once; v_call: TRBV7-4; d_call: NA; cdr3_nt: TGTGCCAGCAGCTCCCCGGGTTATGGGACCACTGAAAAACTGTTTTTT; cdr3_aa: CASSSPGYGTTEKLFF
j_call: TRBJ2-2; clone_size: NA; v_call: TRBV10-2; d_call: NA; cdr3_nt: TGCGCCAGCTCCTTGGTTGGTGGCGGGGAGCTGTTTTTT; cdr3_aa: CASSLVGGGELFF
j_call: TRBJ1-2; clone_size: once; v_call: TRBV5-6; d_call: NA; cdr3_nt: TGTGCCAGCAGCTTGGCACGAGGCCCTGGGGGTGGCTACACCTTC; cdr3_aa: CASSLARGPGGGYTF
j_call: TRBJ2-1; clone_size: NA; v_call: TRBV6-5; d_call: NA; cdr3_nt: TGTGCCAGCCGGACAAGCTCCTACAATGAGCAGTTCTTC; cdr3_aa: CASRTSSYNEQFF
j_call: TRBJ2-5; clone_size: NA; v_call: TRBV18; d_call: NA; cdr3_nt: TGTGCCAGCTCACCTTCCGGGCTCATGAGGGAGACCCAGTACTTC; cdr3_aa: CASSPSGLMRETQYF
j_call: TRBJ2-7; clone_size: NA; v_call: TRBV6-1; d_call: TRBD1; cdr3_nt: TGTGCCAGCAGTGCGGGACAGGCGATGATGCCCTACGAGCAGTACTTC; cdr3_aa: CASSAGQAMMPYEQYF
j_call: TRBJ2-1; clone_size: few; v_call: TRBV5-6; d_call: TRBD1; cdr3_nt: TGTGCCAGCAGCTTAGTTGGGACAGGGGTTGGTGAGCAGTTCTTC; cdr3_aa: CASSLVGTGVGEQFF
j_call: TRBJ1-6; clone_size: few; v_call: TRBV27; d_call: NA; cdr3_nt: TGTGCCAGCAGTTTTTACCGTCTTGGCAATTCACCCCTCCACTTT; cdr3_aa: CASSFYRLGNSPLHF
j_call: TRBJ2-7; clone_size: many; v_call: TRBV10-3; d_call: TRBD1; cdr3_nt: TGTGCCATCAGTGGGGGGACAGTGCTCTACGAGCAGTACTTC; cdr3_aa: CAISGGTVLYEQYF
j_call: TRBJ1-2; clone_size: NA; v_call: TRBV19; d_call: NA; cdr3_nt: TGTGCCAGCCGAGGGAGGGCCAACTATGGCTACACCTTC; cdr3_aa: CASRGRANYGYTF
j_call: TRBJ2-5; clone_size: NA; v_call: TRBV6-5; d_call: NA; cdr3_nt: TGTGCCAGCAGTTCCCAGGGCCAAGAGACCCAGTACTTC; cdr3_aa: CASSSQGQETQYF
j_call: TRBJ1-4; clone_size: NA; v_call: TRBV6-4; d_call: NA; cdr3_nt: TGTGCCAGCAGTGCCGACCCGGGTAGGGAAAAACTGTTTTTT; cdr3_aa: CASSADPGREKLFF
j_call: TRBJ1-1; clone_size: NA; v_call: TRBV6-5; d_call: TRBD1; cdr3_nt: TGTGCCAGCACCAGGACAGGGGGCCAAGCTTTCTTT; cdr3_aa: CASTRTGGQAFF
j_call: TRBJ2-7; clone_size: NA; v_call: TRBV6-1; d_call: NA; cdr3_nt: TGTGCCAGCGCCCCGGGCCTAGGGTACCACGAGCAGTACTTC; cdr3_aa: CASAPGLGYHEQYF
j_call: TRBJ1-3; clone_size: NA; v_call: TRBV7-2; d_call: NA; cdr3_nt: TGTGCCAGCAAAGGCTGGCGGGGAAACACCATATATTTT; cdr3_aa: CASKGWRGNTIYF
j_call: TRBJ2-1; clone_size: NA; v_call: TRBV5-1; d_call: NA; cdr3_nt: TGCGCCAGCAGCCCGTACACTACCCTCAATGAGCAGTTCTTC; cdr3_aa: CASSPYTTLNEQFF
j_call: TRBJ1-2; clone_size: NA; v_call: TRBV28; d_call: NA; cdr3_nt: TGTGCCAGCGAAAATCAGGGGAAAGGCTACACCTTC; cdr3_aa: CASENQGKGYTF
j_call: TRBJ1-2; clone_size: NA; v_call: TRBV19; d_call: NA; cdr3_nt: TGTGCCAGTAGTATAGATCGAAGGGACTATGGCTACACCTTC; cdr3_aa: CASSIDRRDYGYTF
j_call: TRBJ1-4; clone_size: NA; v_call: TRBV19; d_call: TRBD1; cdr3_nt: TGTGCCAGCTCAAGAGGGGGCGCTCCGATTAATGAAAAACTGTTTTTT; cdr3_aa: CASSRGGAPINEKLFF
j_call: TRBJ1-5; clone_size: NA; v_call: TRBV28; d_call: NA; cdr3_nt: TGTGCCAGCAGTTTGGGGGGGAGCAATCAGCCCCAGCATTTT; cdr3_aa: CASSLGGSNQPQHF